This TCR beta chain stems from a study of human T cells and chemical hapten exposure. The time point was: pre-sensitization, week 0. Stated treatment: therapeutic diphenylcyclopropenone sensitization with weekly scalp DPC. TCRdb redid the calling of the RACE reads with MiXCR, one entry per CDR3 protein. The data contain approximately 60,000 distinct CDR3 sequences, 11% of them seen just once; the ten biggest clones take up 4%. V was trimmed by 3 bases and J by 10 bases, leaving 12 bases between them. Germline V CDR1 and CDR2: SEHNR, FQNEAQ (reference sequence). This CDR3 is 12 amino acids long. Broader study findings: The formation of large CDR3 similarity clusters by expanded TCRs significantly exceeded that of controls.

This clonotype came up a few times. Its antigen is unknown. The receptor's source is a woman aged 40 to 55 with alopecia areata. Some clones in this sample may be carry-over from other donors' samples. The sample was whole blood, taken in connection with sensitization to the hapten diphenylcyclopropenone (DPC). The chain carries TRBV7-9 and TRBJ1-2, with a weak D call TRBD1 (6 bases). The CDR3 DNA is TGTGCCAGCAGCTTGGGGGGCCCGAACTACACCTTC. Translation: CASSLGGPNYTF.